These 32 T cell receptor beta chains were sequenced from one sample in a study of early T cells in non-severe SARS-CoV-2 infection. From the 5' RACE reads, TCRdb called clonotypes with MiXCR, one entry per CDR3 protein. The table lists about 52,000 distinct CDR3 sequences, about 11% of them singletons. Sequenced: whole blood. These receptors all stem from an adult who was a healthcare worker with PCR-confirmed SARS-CoV-2 infection or an uninfected control (not recorded which).

This clonotype has just a few counts. The chain links TRBV10-3 to TRBJ1-1; D gene ambiguous. CDR1 is ENHRY and CDR2 is SYGVKD in the germline V gene. V gave up 3 bases and J gave up 6 bases, with 11 bases separating them. The CDR3 is 13 amino acids. The CDR3 is CAISEISESEAFF. DNA of the CDR3: TGTGCCATCAGTGAAATTTCGGAGTCTGAAGCTTTCTTT.

This clonotype was observed a handful of times. A junction end diverges from the germline sequence, so it may reflect a read error. The chain has TRBV2 and TRBJ2-2; 8 nucleotides line up with TRBD1. Germline CDR1 reads SNHLY; CDR2 reads FYNNEI. The CDR3 is 14 residues long. The CDR3 loop reads CASSRTGNTGELFF. The CDR3 DNA follows: TGTGCCAGCAGTAGGACAGGGAACACCGGAGAGCTGTTTTTT. Supplemented by reference TRBV2 and TRBJ2-2, the full variable domain reads EPEVTQTPSHQVTQMGQEVILRCVPISNHLYFYWYRQILGQKVEFLVSFYNNEISEKSEIFDDQFSVERPDGSNFTLKIRSTKLEDSAMYFCASSRTGNTGELFFGEGSRLTVL.

The rearrangement joins TRBV9 to TRBJ2-3; D call uncertain. V shed 3 bases and J shed 2 bases, with 7 bases lying between them. This CDR3 contains 13 residues. Germline lookup yields CDR1 SGDLS and CDR2 YYNGEE. The CDR3, as DNA: TGTGCCAGCAGCGCCGGCTTCACAGATACGCAGTATTTT. Its translation is CASSAGFTDTQYF. Combining the CDR3 with reference TRBV9 and TRBJ2-3 gives the whole variable domain DSGVTQTPKHLITATGQRVTLRCSPRSGDLSVYWYQQSLDQGLQFLIQYYNGEERAKGNILERFSAQQFPDLHSELNLSSLELGDSALYFCASSAGFTDTQYFGPGTRLTVL.

This clonotype was counted between two and nine times. J is TRBJ2-2 and V is TRBV20-1; 9 bases fit TRBD2. This CDR3 is 14 amino acids long. Germline lookup yields CDR1 DFQATT and CDR2 SNEGSKA (reference sequence). V lost 6 bases and J lost 4; bases outside the gene matches: 6. This CDR3 is CSALWRGGTGELFF. The CDR3 DNA is TGCAGTGCCCTTTGGCGGGGGGGCACCGGGGAGCTGTTTTTT.

This clonotype was counted a few times. This chain connects TRBV7-9 to TRBJ1-2; D gene ambiguous. This CDR3 region has 12 residues. Germline V gene sequence: CDR1 SEHNR, CDR2 FQNEAQ (reference sequence). Between the trimmed V and J ends, which lost 2 bases and 6 bases, there was a span of 7 bases. CDR3 sequence: CASSLNRNGYTF. The DNA of the CDR3 is TGTGCCAGCAGCTTAAATAGAAATGGCTACACCTTC.

Only a few counts were recorded for this clonotype. The gene calls are TRBV20-1 and TRBJ1-6; possibly TRBD1 for D (5 bases). The ends were cut back, 3 bases at V and 10 bases at J, with 25 bases in the middle. This CDR3 comprises 17 residues. CDR1 is DFQATT, CDR2 SNEGSKA, per germline (reference sequence). CDR3 sequence reads: CSASRGVPDPFNSPLHF. The CDR3 coding sequence is TGCAGTGCTAGCCGGGGGGTTCCCGACCCCTTCAACTCACCCCTCCACTTT.

This clonotype was picked up many times. The chain is built from TRBV6-2 or TRBV6-3 and TRBJ2-7, with TRBD2 identical over 8 bases. Trimming took 5 bases from V and 0 from J; bases not matched to a gene: 6. The CDR3 length is 15 residues. Per the germline V gene, CDR1 is MNHEY and CDR2 is SVGEGT. The CDR3 protein is CASSRLAGFSYEQYF. The CDR3 DNA follows: TGTGCCAGCAGTCGTTTAGCGGGGTTCTCCTACGAGCAGTACTTC.

This clonotype was seen only a few times. The rearrangement uses TRBV4-3 and TRBJ2-3, with no clear D. The germline V gene encodes CDR1 LGHNA and CDR2 YSLEER. V was trimmed by 4 bases and J by 4 bases, leaving 9 bases between them. The CDR3 has 13 amino acids. CDR3 sequence (DNA): TGCGCCAGCAGCCCCCTGGGCGCAGATACGCAGTATTTT. Protein: CASSPLGADTQYF.

CDR3: CAISEVNTIYF. The CDR3 bases are TGTGCCATCAGTGAAGTCAACACCATATATTTT. This chain connects TRBV10-3 to TRBJ1-3, with unresolved D. V gave up 3 bases and J gave up 7 bases, with 4 bases separating them. This CDR3 is built from 11 residues. CDR1 and CDR2 from the germline V gene are ENHRY and SYGVKD.

In this sample, this clonotype turned up a few times. V and J are TRBV3-1 and TRBJ2-5; D gene unclear. V was pared by 3 bases and J by 4 bases, with 3 bases between. The V gene's germline CDR1 is LGHDT and CDR2 YNNKEL (reference sequence). This CDR3 comprises 11 residues. CDR3 residues: CASSHGETQYF. For the CDR3, the DNA is TGTGCCAGCAGCCACGGAGAGACCCAGTACTTC.

At least ten counts were recorded for this clonotype. CDR3: CASSQDRDDYGYTF. CDR3 nucleotides: TGCGCCAGCAGCCAAGACAGGGACGACTATGGCTACACCTTC. This chain joins TRBV4-1 and TRBJ1-2, with TRBD1 as a possible D gene (5 bases). The CDR3 covers 14 residues. V was shortened by 0 bases and J by 3 bases, with 8 bases between the two germline ends. Germline lookup yields CDR1 MGHRA and CDR2 YSYEKL.

This clonotype was observed many times. V usage is TRBV5-5 and J usage is TRBJ2-4; 12 bases are shared with TRBD2. J gave up 0 bases and V 3 bases, and 4 bases lay outside the gene matches. The CDR3 length is 17 residues. The germline CDR1 and CDR2 sequences are SGHKS and YYEKEE (reference sequence). The CDR3 nucleotides are TGTGCCAGCAGCTCTAGCGGGGGGGCTTTAGCCAAAAACATTCAGTACTTC. It is translated as CASSSSGGALAKNIQYF.

This clonotype was detected ten times or more. The J gene is TRBJ1-6, the V gene TRBV20-1; D gene uncertain. Per the germline V gene, CDR1 is DFQATT and CDR2 is SNEGSKA (reference sequence). This CDR3 is 15 amino acids long. Trimming cost V 0 bases and J 0 bases, with 6 bases left between them. Written as DNA, the CDR3 is TGCAGTGCTAGAGACAGAGGCTCCTATAATTCACCCCTCCACTTT. Amino acids: CSARDRGSYNSPLHF.

The chain carries TRBV6-2 or TRBV6-3 and TRBJ1-1; no definite D call. This CDR3 contains 16 residues. Germline assignment: CDR1 MNHEY and CDR2 SVGEGT. Trimming pared 1 base from V and 4 bases from J, leaving 16 bases between. The CDR3 bases are TGTGCCAGCAGTTACTTGAGTTTGGGATACCTCACTGAAGCTTTCTTT. It is translated as CASSYLSLGYLTEAFF.

CDR3 in amino acids: CASSQERNNEQFF. Here the CDR3 DNA reads TGCGCCAGCAGCCAAGAGCGGAACAATGAGCAGTTCTTC. The rearrangement links TRBV4-3 to TRBJ2-1; D unclear. Germline V CDR1 and CDR2: LGHNA, YSLEER. The CDR3 is made up of 13 amino acids. V lost 0 bases and J 5 bases, leaving 5 bases between the germline ends.

This clonotype was detected many times. The chain is built from TRBV18 and TRBJ2-1; D possibly corresponds to TRBD1 (5 bases). CDR1 is KGHSH, CDR2 LQKENI, per germline. CDR3 length: 14 residues. V lost 3 bases, J lost 8 bases, and 14 bases lay in between. The CDR3 coding sequence is TGTGCCAGCTCACCTCTTCCAGGGTCTGATGAGCAGTTCTTC. Protein: CASSPLPGSDEQFF.

This clonotype was seen repeatedly, ten times or more. This sequence joins TRBV6-1 and TRBJ1-1, with D unclear. Germline CDR1 MNHNS, CDR2 SASEGT. The CDR3 extends over 12 amino acids. V lost 7 bases and J lost 0, with 6 bases in between. CDR3 coding DNA: TGTGCCAGCAAAGTTTTGAACACTGAAGCTTTCTTT. Residues: CASKVLNTEAFF.

This clonotype was seen many times. The rearrangement joins TRBV6-6 to TRBJ2-1; the match to TRBD1 covers 7 bases. This CDR3 is built from 13 residues. Trimming took 6 bases from V and 6 from J; bases not matched to a gene: 5. The germline CDR1 and CDR2 sequences are MNHNY and SVGAGI (reference sequence). The CDR3 DNA reads TGTGCCAGCAGCGAGACAGGGATCAATGAGCAGTTCTTC. The encoded protein is CASSETGINEQFF.

This clonotype was recorded many times. CDR3: CATSDPGLAPDTQYF. The CDR3 DNA sequence: TGTGCCACCAGTGACCCCGGACTAGCACCAGATACGCAGTATTTT. The rearrangement uses TRBV24-1 and TRBJ2-3, with 8 bases matching TRBD2. Germline-derived CDR1 and CDR2 are KGHDR and SFDVKD. This CDR3 is 15 amino acids long. V was pared by 4 bases and J by 4 bases, with 6 bases of the junction left unmatched.

This clonotype was seen at least ten times. The rearrangement joins TRBV3-1 to TRBJ1-1; the D is unclear. The V gene's germline CDR1 is LGHDT and CDR2 YNNKEL (reference sequence). The CDR3 length is 16 residues. The V and J ends lost 0 bases and 0 bases respectively, with 11 bases between them. The CDR3 nucleotides read TGTGCCAGCAGCCAAGAAAGGTTCACCATGAACACTGAAGCTTTCTTT. It translates to CASSQERFTMNTEAFF.

This clonotype was detected ten times or more. The V call is TRBV12-3 or TRBV12-4, the J call TRBJ2-6; D unclear. Trimming shortened V by 8 bases and J by 1 base, and 9 bases separated the two germline ends. The CDR3 contains 14 residues. CDR3 residues: CASGRVSGANVLTF. As DNA, the CDR3 is TGTGCCAGCGGTAGGGTTTCTGGGGCCAACGTCCTGACTTTC.

The J gene is TRBJ1-5, the V gene TRBV20-1; D remains unclear. The CDR3 sequence is 13 residues long. Deletions cut 4 bases from V and 3 bases from J, with 10 bases between. Germline V CDR1 and CDR2: DFQATT, SNEGSKA (reference sequence). CDR3 sequence reads: CSAIGWVNQPQHF. CDR3 bases: TGCAGTGCTATCGGGTGGGTCAATCAGCCCCAGCATTTT.

This clonotype was observed at least ten times. V usage is TRBV7-2 and J usage is TRBJ2-5; the match to TRBD1 covers 9 bases. The CDR3 has 15 residues. J lost 4 bases, V lost 5 bases, and 8 bases had no gene match. Per the germline V gene, CDR1 is SGHTA and CDR2 is FQGNSA. Here the CDR3 DNA reads TGTGCCAGCAGCGTAAATGGACAGGGGACAGAGACCCAGTACTTC. Translating gives CASSVNGQGTETQYF.

The rearrangement uses TRBV6-5 and TRBJ2-1; D is possibly TRBD2 (6 bases). There are 15 residues in the CDR3. Germline V lookup: CDR1 MNHEY, CDR2 SVGAGI. The V end lost 5 bases, the J end lost 2 bases, and 13 bases lay between the germline ends. CDR3 nucleotide sequence: TGTGCCAGCAGTAAAAGGGACTTCCCCTACAATGAGCAGTTCTTC. Translated, it gives CASSKRDFPYNEQFF.

The sample holds many counts of this clonotype. The chain employs TRBV20-1 and TRBJ2-1; D is perhaps TRBD2 (6 bases). In germline, CDR1 is DFQATT, CDR2 SNEGSKA (reference sequence). Between the trimmed V and J ends, which lost 2 bases and 9 bases, there was a span of 14 bases. This CDR3 spans 13 amino acids. This CDR3 reads CSARRVTGGEQFF. The CDR3 DNA reads TGCAGTGCTAGACGCGTAACCGGGGGTGAGCAGTTCTTC.

This clonotype was counted ten times or more. The J gene is TRBJ2-4, the V gene TRBV12-3 or TRBV12-4; 10 bases fit TRBD1. The CDR3 contains 13 residues. V lost 1 base, J lost 14 bases, and 5 bases stayed unmatched. This chain's CDR3 is CASSLGTGTGEYF. DNA of the CDR3: TGTGCCAGCAGTTTAGGGACCGGGACAGGGGAGTACTTC.

This clonotype came up many times. V usage is TRBV5-1 and J usage is TRBJ1-1; 7 nucleotides agree with TRBD1. CDR1 SGHRS and CDR2 YFSETQ come from the germline V gene. Trimming removed 5 bases from V and 3 bases from J; junction bases left unmatched: 10. This CDR3 is built from 15 residues. CDR3 loop: CASSFVQGRYTEAFF. The CDR3 region has the DNA TGCGCCAGCAGTTTTGTACAGGGGAGGTACACTGAAGCTTTCTTT.

This clonotype showed up many times. The chain combines TRBV11-2 with TRBJ2-3; D is perhaps TRBD2 (6 bases). The germline V gene has CDR1 SGHAT and CDR2 FQNNGV. This CDR3 contains 16 residues. The germline V and J ends were trimmed by 5 bases and 1 base, with 16 bases remaining between them. This CDR3 is CASSLSLGLRTDTQYF. The CDR3 bases are TGTGCCAGCAGCCTAAGCCTGGGACTTCGCACAGATACGCAGTATTTT.

This chain joins TRBV3-1 and TRBJ1-5, with a possible D match to TRBD1 (6 bases). Deletions cut 3 bases from V and 2 bases from J, with 8 bases between. Germline CDR1 reads LGHDT; CDR2 reads YNNKEL (reference sequence). This CDR3 has 14 amino acids. CDR3 nucleotide sequence: TGTGCCAGCAGCCATGCAGGGGGCAATCAGCCCCAGCATTTT. As protein: CASSHAGGNQPQHF. Complete variable domain (other parts from reference TRBV3-1 and TRBJ1-5): DTAVSQTPKYLVTQMGNDKSIKCEQNLGHDTMYWYKQDSKKFLKIMFSYNNKELIINETVPNRFSPKSPDKAHLNLHINSLELGDSAVYFCASSHAGGNQPQHFGDGTRLSIL.

This clonotype occurred many times. The J gene is TRBJ2-2, the V gene TRBV6-7; D not resolved. TRBV6-7 is an ORF for which the function is uncertain. The CDR3 length is 12 residues. Between the trimmed V and J ends, which lost 10 bases and 6 bases, there was a span of 12 bases. The CDR3 DNA sequence: TGTGCCACCCGCTTAAGGGCCGGGGAGCTGTTTTTT. Protein: CATRLRAGELFF.

This chain joins TRBV7-2 and TRBJ2-7; D perhaps matches TRBD2 (5 bases). V lost 1 base to trimming and J lost 3 bases, with 10 bases between them. CDR1 SGHTA and CDR2 FQGNSA come from the germline V gene. The CDR3 totals 14 residues. CDR3 amino acids: CASSLEAGYYEQYF. CDR3 coding DNA: TGTGCCAGCAGCTTAGAGGCGGGTTACTACGAGCAGTACTTC.

The chain combines TRBV5-1 with TRBJ1-1, with D possibly TRBD1 on 5 matching bases. This CDR3 is built from 14 residues. Germline-derived CDR1 and CDR2 are SGHRS and YFSETQ. Trimming took 2 bases from V and 0 from J, leaving 8 bases between them. CDR3 sequence (DNA): TGCGCCAGCAGCTTACAGGTGATGAACACTGAAGCTTTCTTT. The encoded protein is CASSLQVMNTEAFF.